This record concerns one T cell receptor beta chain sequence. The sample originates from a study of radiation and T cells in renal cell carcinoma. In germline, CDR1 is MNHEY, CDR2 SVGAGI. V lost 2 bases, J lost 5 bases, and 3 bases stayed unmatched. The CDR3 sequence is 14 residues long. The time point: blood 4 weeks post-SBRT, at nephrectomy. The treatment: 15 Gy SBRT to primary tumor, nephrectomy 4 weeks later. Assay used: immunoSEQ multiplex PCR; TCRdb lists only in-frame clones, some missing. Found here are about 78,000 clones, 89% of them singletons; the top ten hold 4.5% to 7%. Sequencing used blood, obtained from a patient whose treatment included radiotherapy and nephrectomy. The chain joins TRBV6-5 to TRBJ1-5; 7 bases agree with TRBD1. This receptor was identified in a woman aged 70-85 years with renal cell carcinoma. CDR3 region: CASSYPGQYQPQHF. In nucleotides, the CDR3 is TGTGCCAGCAGTTACCCGGGACAGTATCAGCCCCAGCATTTT.